This T cell receptor beta chain was sequenced for a study of blood T cell repertoires in COVID-19. Study summary: The United States, Italy and Spain provided the acute and convalescent COVID-19 samples.

With V trimmed by 4 bases and J by 8 bases, 17 bases remained unmatched. The germline CDR1 and CDR2 sequences are MDHEN and SYDVKM. There are 17 residues in the CDR3. While infection was still active, Seattle patients were enrolled and then followed longitudinally. Authors' analysis steps: By means of reference gene primer amplification, nucleated cell counts were estimated. Profiling relied on immunoSEQ multiplex PCR, and the TCRdb table lists in-frame clones only, not all of them. V and J calls and clone size follow that table, whereas D and trimming were derived from the DNA. The repertoire consists of fewer than 250,000 clones, with 84% occurring once and the leading ten covering more than 9%.

The TCR originated in a woman older than 75 with COVID-19, enrolled during active disease. The sequenced sample consisted of peripheral blood. V is TRBV28 and J is TRBJ1-2, with 9 positions matching TRBD1. The CDR3 here is CASSSPSGQGIGEGYTF. CDR3 nucleotide sequence: TGTGCCAGCAGTTCCCCCTCCGGACAGGGGATAGGTGAAGGCTACACCTTC.